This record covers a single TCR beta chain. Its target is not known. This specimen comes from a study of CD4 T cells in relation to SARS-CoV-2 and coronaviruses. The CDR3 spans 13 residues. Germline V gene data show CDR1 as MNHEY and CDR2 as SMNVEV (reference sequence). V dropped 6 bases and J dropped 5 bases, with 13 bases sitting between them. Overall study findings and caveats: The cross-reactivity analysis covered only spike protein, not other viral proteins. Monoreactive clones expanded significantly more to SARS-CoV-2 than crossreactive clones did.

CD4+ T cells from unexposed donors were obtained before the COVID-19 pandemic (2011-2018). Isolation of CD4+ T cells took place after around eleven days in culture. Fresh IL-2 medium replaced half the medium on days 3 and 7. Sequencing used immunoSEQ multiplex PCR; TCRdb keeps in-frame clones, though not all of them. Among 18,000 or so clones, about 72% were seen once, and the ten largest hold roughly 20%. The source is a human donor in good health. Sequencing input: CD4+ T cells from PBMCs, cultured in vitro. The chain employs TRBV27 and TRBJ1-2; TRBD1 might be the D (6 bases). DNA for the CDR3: TGTGCCAGCAGCCTCGGGACAACATATGGCTACACCTTC. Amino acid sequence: CASSLGTTYGYTF.